Listed below are T cell receptor beta chains from one sample, sequenced in a study of OX40 agonist ivuxolimab in advanced cancers. The table came from immunoSEQ multiplex PCR; TCRdb's copy has only in-frame clones and leaves some out. The sample holds roughly 71,000 clones, roughly 84% seen once. Specimen: CD4+ or CD8+ T cells sorted from blood, collected in a trial of the OX40 agonist ivuxolimab. The receptors were gathered from an adult with an advanced solid tumor such as melanoma, head and neck, liver or kidney cancer. The CDR3 runs from the conserved cysteine through the conserved F or W. A D gene is named only where the DNA matches it firmly. Expanded clones get a size class; other rows say once, few or many, or leave the size out.

>TRBV11-3|NA|TRBJ2-1|NA
CASSLELIGNEQFF
TGTGCCAGCAGCTTGGAGCTGATTGGCAATGAGCAGTTCTTC
>TRBV19|TRBD1|TRBJ2-3|NA
CASSKGGQGSLTDTQYF
TGTGCCAGTAGTAAAGGGGGCCAAGGCTCTTTAACAGATACGCAGTATTTT
>TRBV7-2|TRBD1|TRBJ1-5|NA
CASSLALGTGSQPQHF
TGTGCCAGCAGCTTAGCCCTCGGGACAGGGAGTCAGCCCCAGCATTTT
>TRBV9|NA|TRBJ2-7|NA
CASSAGLAPYEQYF
TGTGCCAGCAGCGCCGGACTGGCCCCCTACGAGCAGTACTTC
>TRBV19|TRBD1|TRBJ1-2|NA
CASRIMGQRLYGYTF
TGTGCCAGTAGAATAATGGGACAGCGCCTCTATGGCTACACCTTC
>TRBV15|TRBD1|TRBJ2-2|few
CATSKRRTGVIPGELFF
TGTGCCACCAGCAAAAGACGGACAGGGGTGATTCCCGGGGAGCTGTTTTTT
>TRBV19|TRBD2|TRBJ2-5|NA
CASSSGLVGETQYF
TGTGCCAGTAGTTCCGGACTAGTAGGAGAGACCCAGTACTTC
>TRBV6-5|NA|TRBJ1-2|NA
CASSYDGVSGYTF
TGTGCCAGCAGTTACGATGGCGTATCTGGCTACACCTTC
>TRBV6-1|NA|TRBJ1-2|NA
CASSPNSYGYTF
TGTGCCAGCAGTCCTAATAGTTATGGCTACACCTTC
>TRBV2|NA|TRBJ1-1|NA
CASSDRYTEAFF
TGTGCCAGCAGTGATCGGTACACTGAAGCTTTCTTT
>TRBV5-3|NA|TRBJ2-4|NA
CARSLNKGAENIQYF
TGTGCCAGAAGCTTGAACAAGGGTGCCGAAAACATTCAGTACTTC